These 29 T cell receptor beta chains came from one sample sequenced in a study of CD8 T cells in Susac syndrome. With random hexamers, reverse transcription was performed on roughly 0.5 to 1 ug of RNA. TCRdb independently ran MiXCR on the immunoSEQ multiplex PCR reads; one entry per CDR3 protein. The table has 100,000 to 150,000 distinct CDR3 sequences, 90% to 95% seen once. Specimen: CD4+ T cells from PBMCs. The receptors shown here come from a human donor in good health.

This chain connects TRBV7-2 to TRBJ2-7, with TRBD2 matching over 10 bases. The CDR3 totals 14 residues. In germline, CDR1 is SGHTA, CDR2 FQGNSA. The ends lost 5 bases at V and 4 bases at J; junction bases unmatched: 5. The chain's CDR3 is CASSDLAGAYEQYF. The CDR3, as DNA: TGTGCCAGCAGCGACCTAGCGGGAGCATACGAGCAGTACTTC.

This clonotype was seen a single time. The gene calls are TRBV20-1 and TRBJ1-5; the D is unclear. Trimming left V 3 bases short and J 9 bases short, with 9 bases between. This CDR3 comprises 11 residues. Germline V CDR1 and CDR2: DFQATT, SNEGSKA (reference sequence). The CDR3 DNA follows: TGCAGTGCTAGTGGGCCGGGGCCCCAGCATTTT. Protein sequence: CSASGPGPQHF.

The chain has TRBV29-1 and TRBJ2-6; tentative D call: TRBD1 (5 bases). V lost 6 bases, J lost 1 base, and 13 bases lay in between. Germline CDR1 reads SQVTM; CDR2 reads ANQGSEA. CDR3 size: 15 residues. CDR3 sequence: CSVGGARSGANVLTF. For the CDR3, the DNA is TGCAGCGTGGGTGGGGCAAGGTCTGGGGCCAACGTCCTGACTTTC.

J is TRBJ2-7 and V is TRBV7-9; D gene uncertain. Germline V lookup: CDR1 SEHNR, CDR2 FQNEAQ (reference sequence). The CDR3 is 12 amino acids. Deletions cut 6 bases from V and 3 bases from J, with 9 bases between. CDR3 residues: CASSSDHYEQYF. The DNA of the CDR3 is TGTGCCAGCAGTTCGGACCACTACGAGCAGTACTTC.

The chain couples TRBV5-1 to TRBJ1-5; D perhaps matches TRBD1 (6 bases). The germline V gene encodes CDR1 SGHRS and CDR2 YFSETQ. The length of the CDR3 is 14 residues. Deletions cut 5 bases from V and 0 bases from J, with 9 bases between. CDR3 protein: CASRRDTSNQPQHF. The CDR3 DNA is TGCGCCAGCAGACGGGACACTAGCAATCAGCCCCAGCATTTT.

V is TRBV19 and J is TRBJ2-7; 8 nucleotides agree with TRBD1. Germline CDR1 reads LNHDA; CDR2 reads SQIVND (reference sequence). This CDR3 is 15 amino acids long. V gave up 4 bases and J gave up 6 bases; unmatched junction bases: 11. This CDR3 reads CASSSGQGMGTEQYF. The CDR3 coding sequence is TGTGCCAGTAGTAGCGGACAGGGTATGGGCACCGAGCAGTACTTC.

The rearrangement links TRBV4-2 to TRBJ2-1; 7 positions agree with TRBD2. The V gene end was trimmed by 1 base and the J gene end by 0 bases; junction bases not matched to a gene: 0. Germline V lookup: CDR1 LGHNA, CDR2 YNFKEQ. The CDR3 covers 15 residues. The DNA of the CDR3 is TGTGCCAGCAGCCAAGGCGGGAGCTCCTACAATGAGCAGTTCTTC. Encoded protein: CASSQGGSSYNEQFF.

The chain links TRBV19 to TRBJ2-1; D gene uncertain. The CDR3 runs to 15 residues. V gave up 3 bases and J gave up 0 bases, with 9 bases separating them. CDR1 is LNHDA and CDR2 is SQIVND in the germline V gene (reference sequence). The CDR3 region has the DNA TGTGCCAGTAGTATGCGCGGTAGCTCCTACAATGAGCAGTTCTTC. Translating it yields CASSMRGSSYNEQFF.

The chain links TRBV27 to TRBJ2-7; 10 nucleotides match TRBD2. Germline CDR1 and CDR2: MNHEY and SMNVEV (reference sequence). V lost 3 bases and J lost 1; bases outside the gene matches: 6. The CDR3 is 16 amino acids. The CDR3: CASSLGTSGDSYEQYF. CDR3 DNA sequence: TGTGCCAGCAGTTTGGGAACTAGCGGGGATTCCTACGAGCAGTACTTC.

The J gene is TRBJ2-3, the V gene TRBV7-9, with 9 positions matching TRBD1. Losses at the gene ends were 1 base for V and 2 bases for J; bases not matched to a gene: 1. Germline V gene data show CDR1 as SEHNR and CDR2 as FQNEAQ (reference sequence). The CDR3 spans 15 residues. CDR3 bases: TGTGCCAGCAGCTTAGGGACAGGGGTCACAGATACGCAGTATTTT. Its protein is CASSLGTGVTDTQYF.

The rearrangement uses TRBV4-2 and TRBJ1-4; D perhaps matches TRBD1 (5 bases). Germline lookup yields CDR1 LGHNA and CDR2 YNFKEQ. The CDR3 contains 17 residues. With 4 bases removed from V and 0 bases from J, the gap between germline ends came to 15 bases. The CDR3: CASSPRGTATTNEKLFF. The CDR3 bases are TGTGCCAGCAGCCCACGGGGCACCGCAACAACTAATGAAAAACTGTTTTTT.

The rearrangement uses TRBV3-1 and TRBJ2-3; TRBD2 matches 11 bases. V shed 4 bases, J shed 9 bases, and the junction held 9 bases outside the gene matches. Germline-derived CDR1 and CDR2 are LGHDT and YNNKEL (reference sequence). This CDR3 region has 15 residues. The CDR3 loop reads CASSPDSGREGTQYF. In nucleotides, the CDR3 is TGTGCCAGCAGCCCGGATAGCGGGAGGGAAGGGACGCAGTATTTT.

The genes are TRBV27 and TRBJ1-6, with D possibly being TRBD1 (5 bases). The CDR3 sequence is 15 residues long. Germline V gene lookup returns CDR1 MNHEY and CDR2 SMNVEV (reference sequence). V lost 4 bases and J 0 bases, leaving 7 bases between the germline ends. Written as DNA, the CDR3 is TGTGCCAGCAGTTGGGGCAGCTCCTATAATTCACCCCTCCACTTT. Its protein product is CASSWGSSYNSPLHF.

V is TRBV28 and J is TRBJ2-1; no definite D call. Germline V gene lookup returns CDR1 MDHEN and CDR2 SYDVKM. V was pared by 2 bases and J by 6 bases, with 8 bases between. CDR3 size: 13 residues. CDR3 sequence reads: CASSLVTPNEQFF. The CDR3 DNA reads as TGTGCCAGCAGTTTAGTAACCCCCAATGAGCAGTTCTTC. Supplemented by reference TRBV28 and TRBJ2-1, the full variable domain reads DVKVTQSSRYLVKRTGEKVFLECVQDMDHENMFWYRQDPGLGLRLIYFSYDVKMKEKGDIPEGYSVSREKKERFSLILESASTNQTSMYLCASSLVTPNEQFFGPGTRLTVL.

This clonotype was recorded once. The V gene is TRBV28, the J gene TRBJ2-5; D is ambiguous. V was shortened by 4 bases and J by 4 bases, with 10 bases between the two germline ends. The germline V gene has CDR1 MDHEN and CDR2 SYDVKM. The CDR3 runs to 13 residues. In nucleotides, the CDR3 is TGTGCCAGCAGTTCCCAATTGTTAGAGACCCAGTACTTC. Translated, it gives CASSSQLLETQYF.

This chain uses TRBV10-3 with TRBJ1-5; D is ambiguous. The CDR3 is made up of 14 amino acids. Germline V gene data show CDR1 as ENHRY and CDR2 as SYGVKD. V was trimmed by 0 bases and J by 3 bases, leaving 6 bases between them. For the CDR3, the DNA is TGTGCCATCAGTGAGTCGGCCGTCAATCAGCCCCAGCATTTT. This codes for CAISESAVNQPQHF.

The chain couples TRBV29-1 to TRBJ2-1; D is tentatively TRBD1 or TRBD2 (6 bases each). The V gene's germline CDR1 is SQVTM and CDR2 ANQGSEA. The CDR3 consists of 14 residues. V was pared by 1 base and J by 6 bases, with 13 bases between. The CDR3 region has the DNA TGCAGCGTTGAAGGGGGGGCAGTCCCCAATGAGCAGTTCTTC. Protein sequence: CSVEGGAVPNEQFF.

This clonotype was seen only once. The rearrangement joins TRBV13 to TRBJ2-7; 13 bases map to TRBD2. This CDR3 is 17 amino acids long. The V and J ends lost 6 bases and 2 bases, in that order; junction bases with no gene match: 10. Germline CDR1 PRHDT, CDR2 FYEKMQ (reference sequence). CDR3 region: CASSPGTSGILPYEQYF. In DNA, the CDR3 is TGTGCCAGCAGTCCCGGGACTAGCGGGATTCTTCCCTACGAGCAGTACTTC.

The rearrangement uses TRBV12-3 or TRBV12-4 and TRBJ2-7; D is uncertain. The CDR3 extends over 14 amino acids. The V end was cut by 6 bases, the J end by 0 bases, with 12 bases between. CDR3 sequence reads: CASSKWANSYEQYF. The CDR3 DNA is TGTGCCAGCAGCAAGTGGGCTAACTCCTACGAGCAGTACTTC.

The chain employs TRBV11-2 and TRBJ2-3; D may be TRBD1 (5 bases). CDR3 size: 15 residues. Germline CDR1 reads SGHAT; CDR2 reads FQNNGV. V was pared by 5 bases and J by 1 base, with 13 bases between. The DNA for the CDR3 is TGTGCCAGCAGCATCCAGGGCCTCGGCACAGATACGCAGTATTTT. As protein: CASSIQGLGTDTQYF.

CDR3 amino acids: CASSQLLGSGANVLTF. As DNA, the CDR3 is TGTGCCAGCAGTCAGCTTTTGGGTTCTGGGGCCAACGTCCTGACTTTC. The genes are TRBV28 and TRBJ2-6, with no clear D. Germline loops: CDR1 MDHEN, CDR2 SYDVKM. V lost 5 bases and J lost 1, with 12 bases in between. The CDR3 covers 16 residues.

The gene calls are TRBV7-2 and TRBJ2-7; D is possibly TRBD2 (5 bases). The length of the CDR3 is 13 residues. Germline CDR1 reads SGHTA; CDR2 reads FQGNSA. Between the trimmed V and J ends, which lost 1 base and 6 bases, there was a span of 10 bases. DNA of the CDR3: TGTGCCAGCAGCTTAGAATACGGGGTCGAGCAGTACTTC. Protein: CASSLEYGVEQYF.

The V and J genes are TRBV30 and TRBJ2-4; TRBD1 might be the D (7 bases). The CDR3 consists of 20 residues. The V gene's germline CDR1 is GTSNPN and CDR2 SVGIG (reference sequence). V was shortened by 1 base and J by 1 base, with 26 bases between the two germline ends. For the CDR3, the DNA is TGTGCCTGGAGTGGAGGAGGGACAGCCAAGCTGGGGCTGGCCAAAAACATTCAGTACTTC. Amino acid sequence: CAWSGGGTAKLGLAKNIQYF.

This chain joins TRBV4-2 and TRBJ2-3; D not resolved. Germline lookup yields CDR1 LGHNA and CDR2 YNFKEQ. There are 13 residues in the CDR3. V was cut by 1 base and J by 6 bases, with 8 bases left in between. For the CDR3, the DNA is TGTGCCAGCAGCCAAGGGGATGCGGATACGCAGTATTTT. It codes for CASSQGDADTQYF.

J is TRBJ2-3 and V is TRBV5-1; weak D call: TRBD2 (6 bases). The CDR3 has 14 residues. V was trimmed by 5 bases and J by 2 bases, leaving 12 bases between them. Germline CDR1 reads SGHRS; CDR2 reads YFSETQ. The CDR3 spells CASRSSGLTDTQYF. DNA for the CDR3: TGCGCCAGCAGGTCAAGCGGGCTCACAGATACGCAGTATTTT.

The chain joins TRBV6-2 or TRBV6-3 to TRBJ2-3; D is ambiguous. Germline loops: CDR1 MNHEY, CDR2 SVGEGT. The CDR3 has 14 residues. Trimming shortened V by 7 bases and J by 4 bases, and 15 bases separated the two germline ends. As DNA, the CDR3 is TGTGCCAGCACCCTTCCCGGACGACCAGATACGCAGTATTTT. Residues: CASTLPGRPDTQYF.

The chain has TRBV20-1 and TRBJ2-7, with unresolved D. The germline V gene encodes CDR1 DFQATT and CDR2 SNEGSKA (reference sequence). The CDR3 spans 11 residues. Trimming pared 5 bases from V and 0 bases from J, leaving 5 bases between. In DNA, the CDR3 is TGCAGTGCTTCGCGCTCCTACGAGCAGTACTTC. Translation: CSASRSYEQYF.

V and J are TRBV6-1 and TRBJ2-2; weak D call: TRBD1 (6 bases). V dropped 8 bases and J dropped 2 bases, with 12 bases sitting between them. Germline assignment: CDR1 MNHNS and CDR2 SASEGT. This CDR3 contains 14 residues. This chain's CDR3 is CASRAGENTGELFF. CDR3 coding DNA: TGTGCCAGCCGAGCAGGGGAAAACACCGGGGAGCTGTTTTTT.

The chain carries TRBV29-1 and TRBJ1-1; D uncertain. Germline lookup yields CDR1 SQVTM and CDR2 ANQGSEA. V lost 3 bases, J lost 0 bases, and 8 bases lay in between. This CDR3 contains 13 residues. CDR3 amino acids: CSVERRLNTEAFF. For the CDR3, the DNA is TGCAGCGTTGAGCGACGCCTGAACACTGAAGCTTTCTTT.